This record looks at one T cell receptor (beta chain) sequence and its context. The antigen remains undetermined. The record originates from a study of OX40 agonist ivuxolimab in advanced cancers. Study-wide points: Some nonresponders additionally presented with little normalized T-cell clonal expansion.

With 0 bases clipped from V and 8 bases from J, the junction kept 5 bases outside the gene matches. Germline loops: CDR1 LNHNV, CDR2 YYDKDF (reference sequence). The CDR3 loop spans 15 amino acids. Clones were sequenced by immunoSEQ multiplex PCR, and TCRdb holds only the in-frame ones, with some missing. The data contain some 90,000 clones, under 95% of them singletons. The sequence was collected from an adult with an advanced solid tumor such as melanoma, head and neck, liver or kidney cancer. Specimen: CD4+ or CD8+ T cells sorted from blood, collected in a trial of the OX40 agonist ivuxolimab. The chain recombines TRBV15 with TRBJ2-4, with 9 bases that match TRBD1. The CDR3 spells CATSRDKQGADIQYF. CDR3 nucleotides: TGTGCCACCAGCAGAGATAAACAGGGGGCGGACATTCAGTACTTC.